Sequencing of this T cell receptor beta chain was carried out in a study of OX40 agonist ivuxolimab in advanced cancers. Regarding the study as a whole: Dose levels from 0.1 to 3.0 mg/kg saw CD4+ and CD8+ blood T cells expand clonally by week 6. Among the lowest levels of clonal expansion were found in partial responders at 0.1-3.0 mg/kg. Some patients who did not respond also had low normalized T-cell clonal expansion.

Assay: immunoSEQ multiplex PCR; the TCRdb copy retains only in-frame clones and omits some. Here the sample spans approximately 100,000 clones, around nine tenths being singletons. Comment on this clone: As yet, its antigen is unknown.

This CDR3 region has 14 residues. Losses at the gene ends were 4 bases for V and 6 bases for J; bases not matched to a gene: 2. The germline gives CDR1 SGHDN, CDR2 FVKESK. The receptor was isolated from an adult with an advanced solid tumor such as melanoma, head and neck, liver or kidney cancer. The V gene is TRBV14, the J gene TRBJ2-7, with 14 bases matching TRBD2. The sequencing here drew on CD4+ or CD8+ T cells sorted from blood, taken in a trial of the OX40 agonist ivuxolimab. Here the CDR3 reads CASSPGLAGGEQYF. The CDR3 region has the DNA TGTGCCAGCAGCCCAGGACTAGCGGGGGGCGAGCAGTACTTC.